The 26 T cell receptor beta chains in this list originate from one sample, sequenced in a study of blood T cell repertoires in COVID-19. TCRdb's table, derived via immunoSEQ multiplex PCR, lists solely in-frame clones and lacks some. The table shows some 110,000 clones, with roughly 80% occurring only once. Sequenced input: peripheral blood. These TCRs come from a man in his 70s with acute or convalescent COVID-19.

This chain uses TRBV28 with TRBJ1-6, with TRBD1 matching 10 bases. The germline V gene encodes CDR1 MDHEN and CDR2 SYDVKM. The CDR3 contains 16 residues. V shed 7 bases and J 6 bases; nucleotides not matched to a gene: 9. This CDR3 reads CASTSPGQGLNSPLHF. The CDR3 nucleotides are TGTGCCAGCACCTCTCCGGGACAGGGGCTTAATTCACCCCTCCACTTT. The full variable domain, in which reference TRBV28 and TRBJ1-6 provide the parts outside the CDR3, is DVKVTQSSRYLVKRTGEKVFLECVQDMDHENMFWYRQDPGLGLRLIYFSYDVKMKEKGDIPEGYSVSREKKERFSLILESASTNQTSMYLCASTSPGQGLNSPLHFGNGTRLTVT.

The CDR3 nucleotides are TGTGCCAGCAGTTACTCGACCCAGGGGGCCTACGAGCAGTACTTC. This gives the protein CASSYSTQGAYEQYF. The V call is TRBV6-5, the J call TRBJ2-7; 7 nucleotides agree with TRBD1. The CDR3 contains 15 residues. V lost 0 bases, J lost 2 bases, and 4 bases stayed unmatched. In germline, CDR1 is MNHEY, CDR2 SVGAGI.

V usage is TRBV18 and J usage is TRBJ1-5, with a possible D match to TRBD1 (5 bases). CDR3 length: 17 residues. Germline CDR1 reads KGHSH; CDR2 reads LQKENI. The ends were cut back, 3 bases at V and 0 bases at J, with 15 bases in the middle. For the CDR3, the DNA is TGTGCCAGCTCACCGTCCTCCAGGGCCGATAGCAATCAGCCCCAGCATTTT. Its translation: CASSPSSRADSNQPQHF.

This chain links TRBV7-6 with TRBJ1-6; 11 nucleotides align to TRBD1. The CDR3 loop spans 14 amino acids. The V gene's germline CDR1 is SGHVS and CDR2 FNYEAQ. The V and J ends lost 5 bases and 9 bases, in that order; junction bases with no gene match: 3. The CDR3 DNA sequence: TGTGCCAGCAGCCGGGACAGGGGGGGTTCACCCCTCCACTTT. This gives the protein CASSRDRGGSPLHF.

The chain recombines TRBV5-4 with TRBJ2-3; TRBD2 agrees at 7 bases. Losses at the gene ends were 3 bases for V and 2 bases for J; bases not matched to a gene: 6. This CDR3 is 15 amino acids long. Germline CDR1 reads SGHNT; CDR2 reads YYREEE (reference sequence). CDR3 amino acids: CASSSYGGTTDTQYF. As DNA, the CDR3 is TGTGCCAGCAGCTCCTACGGGGGGACCACAGATACGCAGTATTTT.

This clone was counted ten times or more. The J gene is TRBJ2-2, the V gene TRBV7-3; 10 nucleotides line up with TRBD2. Germline V CDR1 and CDR2: SGHTA, FQGTGA. V gave up 5 bases and J gave up 8 bases; unmatched junction bases: 5. CDR3 length equals 14 residues. The CDR3 reads CASSASGRGGELFF. The CDR3 nucleotides are TGTGCCAGCAGCGCTAGCGGGAGAGGTGGGGAGCTGTTTTTT. Looking up the rest from reference TRBV7-3 and TRBJ2-2 gives the full variable domain: GAGVSQTPSNKVTEKGKYVELRCDPISGHTALYWYRQSLGQGPEFLIYFQGTGAADDSGLPNDRFFAVRPEGSVSTLKIQRTERGDSAVYLCASSASGRGGELFFGEGSRLTVL.

The chain uses TRBV6-4 and TRBJ2-5; possibly TRBD2 for D (5 bases). Germline V CDR1 and CDR2: MRHNA, SNTAGT. The CDR3 contains 10 residues. V lost 10 bases to trimming and J lost 5 bases, with 8 bases between them. The CDR3 sequence: CATPGETQYF. The CDR3 nucleotides read TGTGCCACCCCGGGGGAGACCCAGTACTTC.

V gene TRBV4-1 combines with J gene TRBJ2-7; maybe TRBD1 (6 bases). With 2 bases removed from V and 6 bases from J, the gap between germline ends came to 14 bases. This CDR3 comprises 14 residues. The V gene's germline CDR1 is MGHRA and CDR2 YSYEKL. This CDR3 is CASSQQTGSREQYF. CDR3 bases: TGCGCCAGCAGCCAACAGACAGGATCTCGCGAGCAGTACTTC.

A single count supports this clone. This chain connects TRBV5-4 to TRBJ2-1, with TRBD1 matching 10 bases. The CDR3 runs 16 residues. Germline V gene sequence: CDR1 SGHNT, CDR2 YYREEE (reference sequence). The junction had 8 bases not matched to a gene; V was cut back by 4 bases and J by 4 bases. The CDR3 sequence: CASSRGGDRGYNEQFF. The CDR3 nucleotides read TGTGCCAGCAGCCGAGGGGGGGACAGGGGTTACAATGAGCAGTTCTTC.

The rearrangement joins TRBV7-6 to TRBJ2-1; perhaps TRBD2 as D (6 bases). This CDR3 comprises 16 residues. Germline V gives CDR1 SGHVS, CDR2 FNYEAQ. The V gene lost 1 base and the J gene lost 0 bases, with 10 bases spanning the gap. The CDR3 spells CASSLGTGGSYNEQFF. CDR3 DNA: TGTGCCAGCAGCTTAGGGACCGGGGGCTCCTACAATGAGCAGTTCTTC.

V and J are TRBV13 and TRBJ2-7; 11 bases are shared with TRBD1. V was pared by 4 bases and J by 4 bases, with 9 bases of the junction left unmatched. From germline, CDR1 is PRHDT and CDR2 FYEKMQ (reference sequence). The CDR3 has 16 amino acids. CDR3 in amino acids: CASSSTWGQGVYEQYF. The CDR3 nucleotides read TGTGCCAGCAGCTCCACGTGGGGACAGGGGGTTTACGAGCAGTACTTC.

The V gene is TRBV5-1, the J gene TRBJ2-5; no clear D. This CDR3 contains 14 residues. From germline, CDR1 is SGHRS and CDR2 YFSETQ. With 0 bases removed from V and 5 bases from J, the gap between germline ends came to 11 bases. In DNA form, the CDR3 reads TGCGCCAGCAGCTTGGGGCAGGTTGGGGAGACCCAGTACTTC. Translation gives CASSLGQVGETQYF.

The chain employs TRBV5-1 and TRBJ2-4; tentatively, D is TRBD1 (6 bases). CDR3 length: 16 amino acids. CDR1 SGHRS and CDR2 YFSETQ come from the germline V gene. Trimming left V 3 bases short and J 0 bases short, with 13 bases between. The DNA for the CDR3 is TGCGCCAGCAGCTCACAAACAGGGTTAGCCAAAAACATTCAGTACTTC. It encodes CASSSQTGLAKNIQYF.

This chain joins TRBV4-2 and TRBJ1-6, with D possibly matching TRBD1 (5 bases). Trimming left V 0 bases short and J 7 bases short, with 19 bases between. Germline CDR1 reads LGHNA; CDR2 reads YNFKEQ. This CDR3 has 18 amino acids. The CDR3 DNA reads TGTGCCAGCAGCCAAGACCCTCGAAGGGGAGGGAGAAATTCACCCCTCCACTTT. It yields the protein CASSQDPRRGGRNSPLHF.

On this clone itself: Distinct nucleotide sequences in the sample also encode this CDR3. The V gene is TRBV7-3, the J gene TRBJ1-1, with a weak D call TRBD1 (5 bases). The V end was cut by 2 bases, the J end by 2 bases, with 6 bases between. The germline V gene encodes CDR1 SGHTA and CDR2 FQGTGA. The CDR3 has 13 residues. CDR3 sequence reads: CASSLQGNTEAFF. Written as DNA, the CDR3 is TGTGCCAGCAGCTTACAGGGAAACACTGAAGCTTTCTTT.

This rearrangement joins TRBV27 to TRBJ1-1; unclear D gene. Germline CDR1 MNHEY, CDR2 SMNVEV (reference sequence). The ends were cut back, 8 bases at V and 5 bases at J, with 9 bases in the middle. This CDR3 is built from 11 residues. The CDR3 here is CASAAGTEAFF. The DNA for the CDR3 is TGTGCCAGCGCAGCGGGGACTGAAGCTTTCTTT.

This clone was seen only once. The chain employs TRBV7-2 and TRBJ2-3; the D gene is possibly TRBD2 (5 bases). V was shortened by 5 bases and J by 1 base, with 10 bases between the two germline ends. This CDR3 is 14 amino acids long. The germline CDR1 and CDR2 sequences are SGHTA and FQGNSA. DNA of the CDR3: TGTGCCAGCAGCCTTAGCGCCGGCACAGATACGCAGTATTTT. This gives the protein CASSLSAGTDTQYF.

The V gene is TRBV7-9, the J gene TRBJ1-6, with a possible D match to TRBD1 (6 bases). The germline gives CDR1 SEHNR, CDR2 FQNEAQ (reference sequence). The CDR3 is 16 amino acids. V lost 5 bases and J lost 6, with 17 bases in between. CDR3 bases: TGTGCCAGCAGCCAAACGGACAGCCGGCTTAATTCACCCCTCCACTTT. It specifies CASSQTDSRLNSPLHF.

The sample holds one count of this clone. This rearrangement joins TRBV5-1 to TRBJ1-4; no reliable D call. Germline CDR1 reads SGHRS; CDR2 reads YFSETQ. V was shortened by 5 bases and J by 0 bases, with 11 bases between the two germline ends. The CDR3 has 15 amino acids. The CDR3 here is CASSLIPTTNEKLFF. CDR3 DNA: TGCGCCAGCAGTTTGATTCCCACAACTAATGAAAAACTGTTTTTT.

The chain joins TRBV7-9 to TRBJ1-4, with no clear D. V was pared by 6 bases and J by 8 bases, with 16 bases between. Germline values: CDR1 SEHNR, CDR2 FQNEAQ (reference sequence). The length of the CDR3 is 14 residues. The CDR3, as DNA: TGTGCCAGCAGTACCAGTGGGCAAGGAGAAAAACTGTTTTTT. Protein: CASSTSGQGEKLFF.

The table lists this clone with a few counts. The gene calls are TRBV2 and TRBJ1-2; 7 nucleotides agree with TRBD1. In germline, CDR1 is SNHLY, CDR2 FYNNEI. Trimming removed 6 bases from V and 7 bases from J; junction bases left unmatched: 2. This CDR3 has 11 residues. The CDR3 sequence is CASRDRAGYTF. The CDR3 DNA follows: TGTGCCAGCAGAGACAGGGCTGGCTACACCTTC.

A few counts support this clone. The chain has TRBV7-2 and TRBJ2-2; 13 bases align to TRBD2. Trimming at V came to 5 bases and at J to 6 bases, leaving 6 bases not matched to a gene. The CDR3 consists of 16 residues. Germline V gene lookup returns CDR1 SGHTA and CDR2 FQGNSA. CDR3 protein: CASSPKLAGGPGELFF. The CDR3 region has the DNA TGTGCCAGCAGCCCTAAACTAGCGGGGGGGCCCGGGGAGCTGTTTTTT.

The rearrangement uses TRBV11-2 and TRBJ1-2; 9 bases agree with TRBD1. The germline CDR1 and CDR2 sequences are SGHAT and FQNNGV. Trimming took 3 bases from V and 4 from J; bases not matched to a gene: 3. The CDR3 extends over 14 amino acids. CDR3 loop: CASSFGTGPYGYTF. CDR3 nucleotides: TGTGCCAGCAGCTTTGGGACAGGGCCCTATGGCTACACCTTC.

The gene calls are TRBV11-2 and TRBJ2-7; a possible D gene is TRBD2 (6 bases). This CDR3 region has 13 residues. In germline, CDR1 is SGHAT, CDR2 FQNNGV. V was trimmed by 1 base and J by 9 bases, leaving 13 bases between them. CDR3 in amino acids: CASSLGGVVGQYF. Written as DNA, the CDR3 is TGTGCCAGCAGCTTAGGGGGGGTCGTTGGGCAGTACTTC.

The chain uses TRBV6-2 or TRBV6-3 and TRBJ2-1; weak D call: TRBD1 (6 bases). This CDR3 comprises 15 residues. Germline CDR1 is MNHEY and CDR2 is SVGEGT. Between the trimmed V and J ends, which lost 6 bases and 0 bases, there was a span of 12 bases. This CDR3 reads CASSIQGNSYNEQFF. The CDR3 DNA sequence: TGTGCCAGCAGCATACAGGGAAACTCCTACAATGAGCAGTTCTTC.

This clone was seen only once. The gene calls are TRBV5-4 and TRBJ2-2; D unclear. CDR3 length: 15 amino acids. Germline V gene sequence: CDR1 SGHNT, CDR2 YYREEE (reference sequence). Trimming took off 1 base at V and 0 bases at J, with 7 bases between the two ends. The CDR3 DNA reads TGTGCCAGCAGCTTGCGAGGTACGAACACCGGGGAGCTGTTTTTT. It yields the protein CASSLRGTNTGELFF.